This TCR beta chain was documented in a study of T cell responses to AZD1222 COVID-19 vaccine. Findings and limits, study-wide: Baseline testing showed seropositivity in only five or six AZD1222 recipients.

The germline V gene encodes CDR1 MNHEY and CDR2 SMNVEV (reference sequence). The CDR3 length is 13 residues. Losses at the gene ends were 4 bases for V and 12 bases for J; bases not matched to a gene: 9. As for this clone: Its antigen is not identified.

Method: immunoSEQ multiplex PCR; TCRdb's copy keeps in-frame clones and lacks some. The sample consists of fewer than 150,000 clones, 75% to 90% of them appearing once. The rearrangement uses TRBV27 and TRBJ2-7; 10 nucleotides line up with TRBD2. This clonotype was sampled from an adult in good health. The sample here was peripheral blood, taken on day 0 of AZD1222 vaccination. CDR3 sequence: CASSSLAGGSPYF. The CDR3 bases are TGTGCCAGCAGTTCCTTAGCGGGGGGATCCCCGTACTTC.